This T cell receptor (beta chain) was identified during a study of blood T cells in healthy people across ages. Looked up from germline, CDR1 is MNHEY and CDR2 is SVGAGI. The CDR3 covers 18 residues. Trimming left V 0 bases short and J 0 bases short, with 15 bases between. Together with a sample-barcoded 5' primer, a J-beta primer mix was included in a second PCR lasting roughly 6 to 12 cycles. MiXCR was run by TCRdb on the 5' RACE reads, yielding one entry per CDR3 protein. The table has 650,000 to 800,000 distinct CDR3 sequences, 52% seen once. The chain links TRBV6-5 to TRBJ2-1; D is possibly TRBD2 (7 bases). This receptor was taken from a woman of 80 years or more in good health. Sequencing was done on a sample of blood. DNA of the CDR3: TGTGCCAGCAGTTACTCGAAGGGGGGGGCGGTCTCCTACAATGAGCAGTTCTTC. Translation: CASSYSKGGAVSYNEQFF.